These 23 T cell receptor beta chains were sequenced from one sample in a study of CD8 T cells in Susac syndrome. Random hexamers were used to reverse transcribe the RNA input (about 0.5 to 1 ug). TCRdb used MiXCR to reprocess the immunoSEQ multiplex PCR reads, holding one entry per CDR3 protein. This sample has about 200,000 distinct CDR3 sequences, with roughly 96% found just once. Sequences were obtained from CD4+ T cells from PBMCs. These receptors came from a human donor in good health.

This clonotype was found once. This chain joins TRBV2 and TRBJ2-2; no definite D call. The V gene's germline CDR1 is SNHLY and CDR2 FYNNEI. Deletions cut 5 bases from V and 0 bases from J, with 10 bases between. This CDR3 has 15 amino acids. This CDR3 reads CASSYGHPNTGELFF. The CDR3 region has the DNA TGTGCCAGCAGTTACGGGCATCCGAACACCGGGGAGCTGTTTTTT.

This chain links TRBV3-1 with TRBJ2-7; TRBD1 agrees at 7 bases. CDR3 length: 12 residues. J lost 5 bases, V lost 6 bases, and 4 bases had no gene match. From germline, CDR1 is LGHDT and CDR2 YNNKEL (reference sequence). CDR3 sequence: CASRLTGDEQYF. The DNA of the CDR3 is TGTGCCAGCAGACTTACAGGGGACGAGCAGTACTTC.

The chain recombines TRBV14 with TRBJ2-7; D remains unclear. V gave up 4 bases and J gave up 0 bases, with 7 bases separating them. The CDR3 extends over 13 amino acids. Germline lookup yields CDR1 SGHDN and CDR2 FVKESK. CDR3 in DNA: TGTGCCAGCAGCCCTTTCACCTCCTACGAGCAGTACTTC. This translates into CASSPFTSYEQYF.

J is TRBJ1-2 and V is TRBV10-3; a weak D match, TRBD1 (6 bases). This CDR3 comprises 12 residues. Germline loops: CDR1 ENHRY, CDR2 SYGVKD. The ends were cut back, 4 bases at V and 8 bases at J, with 11 bases in the middle. In nucleotides, the CDR3 is TGTGCCATCAGTGGGCAGCAGGGGGGCTACACCTTC. Translated: CAISGQQGGYTF.

The chain links TRBV3-1 to TRBJ2-7; no definite D call. V shed 2 bases and J shed 0 bases, with 11 bases lying between them. This CDR3 has 15 residues. Germline CDR1 reads LGHDT; CDR2 reads YNNKEL (reference sequence). The CDR3 DNA sequence: TGTGCCAGCAGCCAATCGTTGGCGACCTCCTACGAGCAGTACGTC. It translates to CASSQSLATSYEQYV.

V gene TRBV12-3 or TRBV12-4 combines with J gene TRBJ2-5; no clear D gene. V dropped 6 bases and J dropped 4 bases, with 18 bases sitting between them. This CDR3 spans 15 amino acids. In nucleotides, the CDR3 is TGTGCCAGCAGCCCCGTGGTGGAGCGAGGAGAGACCCAGTACTTC. This gives the protein CASSPVVERGETQYF.

The CDR3 protein is CASSLAGQGPVAFF. CDR3 DNA: TGTGCCAGCAGCTTAGCGGGCCAGGGCCCAGTAGCTTTCTTT. This chain links TRBV7-2 with TRBJ1-1, with D perhaps matching TRBD1 (5 bases). V lost 0 bases and J lost 10, with 15 bases in between. The germline V gene encodes CDR1 SGHTA and CDR2 FQGNSA. The CDR3 contains 14 residues.

This chain uses TRBV4-1 with TRBJ1-5, with 7 bases that match TRBD1. This CDR3 comprises 15 residues. The junction had 6 bases not matched to a gene; V was cut back by 3 bases and J by 4 bases. Germline CDR1 MGHRA, CDR2 YSYEKL. CDR3 coding DNA: TGCGCCAGCAGCCAGACGGGACAGACGAATCAGCCCCAGCATTTT. Translated, it gives CASSQTGQTNQPQHF.

This chain connects TRBV4-1 to TRBJ2-6; the D is unclear. Germline CDR1 and CDR2: MGHRA and YSYEKL. The V end was cut by 3 bases, the J end by 4 bases, with 7 bases between. This CDR3 comprises 14 residues. The CDR3 loop reads CASSQSRGANVLTF. The CDR3 DNA sequence: TGCGCCAGCAGCCAGTCGAGGGGGGCCAACGTCCTGACTTTC.

This chain uses TRBV11-2 with TRBJ2-3; D remains ambiguous. There are 13 residues in the CDR3. Germline V gives CDR1 SGHAT, CDR2 FQNNGV. V was shortened by 5 bases and J by 6 bases, with 12 bases between the two germline ends. For the CDR3, the DNA is TGTGCCAGCAGCCTCCAATATTCGGATACGCAGTATTTT. Translation: CASSLQYSDTQYF.

CDR3 protein: CASSLPRTGDQPQHF. CDR3 DNA sequence: TGTGCCAGCAGTTTACCCCGAACAGGGGACCAGCCCCAGCATTTT. The chain employs TRBV12-3 or TRBV12-4 and TRBJ1-5; TRBD1 aligns across 7 bases. This CDR3 has 15 amino acids. V trimming: 2 bases; J trimming: 7 bases; junction bases outside the gene matches: 8.

This sequence joins TRBV2 and TRBJ2-1; TRBD2 matches 12 bases. With 5 bases clipped from V and 7 bases from J, the junction kept 6 bases outside the gene matches. The CDR3 is 15 residues long. The germline CDR1 and CDR2 sequences are SNHLY and FYNNEI. In DNA, the CDR3 is TGTGCCAGCAGTAAAACACTAGCGGGGGGAAATGAGCAGTTCTTC. It encodes CASSKTLAGGNEQFF.

The CDR3 sequence: CATSRVYTEAFF. For the CDR3, the DNA is TGTGCCACCAGCAGAGTATACACTGAAGCTTTCTTT. The J gene is TRBJ1-1, the V gene TRBV15; no clear D. CDR1 and CDR2 from the germline V gene are LNHNV and YYDKDF (reference sequence). V lost 1 base to trimming and J lost 3 bases, with 3 bases between them. This CDR3 has 12 residues.

CDR3 amino acids: CSVEAEFRRDTQYF. The CDR3, as DNA: TGCAGCGTTGAAGCCGAGTTTCGGCGGGATACGCAGTATTTT. V and J are TRBV29-1 and TRBJ2-3, with unresolved D. CDR3 length equals 14 residues. The V gene's germline CDR1 is SQVTM and CDR2 ANQGSEA. Deletions cut 1 base from V and 6 bases from J, with 14 bases between.

In this sample, this clonotype turned up once. CDR3 sequence reads: CSVGGGVEQPQHF. For the CDR3, the DNA is TGCAGCGTGGGGGGTGGCGTCGAGCAGCCCCAGCATTTT. This chain links TRBV29-1 with TRBJ1-5; D may be TRBD1 (5 bases). Germline V gene lookup returns CDR1 SQVTM and CDR2 ANQGSEA. The length of the CDR3 is 13 residues. The germline V and J ends were trimmed by 6 bases and 7 bases, with 16 bases remaining between them.

This chain links TRBV7-2 with TRBJ2-3; D remains unclear. CDR1 is SGHTA and CDR2 is FQGNSA in the germline V gene. CDR3 length equals 13 residues. V lost 7 bases and J lost 2, with 10 bases in between. Here the CDR3 reads CASTDFHTDTQYF. Written as DNA, the CDR3 is TGTGCCAGCACCGATTTCCACACAGATACGCAGTATTTT.

The chain couples TRBV3-1 to TRBJ2-1; weak D call: TRBD1 (5 bases). The CDR3 covers 14 residues. V lost 4 bases, J lost 6 bases, and 13 bases lay in between. The V gene's germline CDR1 is LGHDT and CDR2 YNNKEL (reference sequence). For the CDR3, the DNA is TGTGCCAGCAGCCCCTACGACAGAATCAATGAGCAGTTCTTC. As protein: CASSPYDRINEQFF.

The rearrangement uses TRBV20-1 and TRBJ1-5, with D perhaps matching TRBD1 (6 bases). CDR1 is DFQATT and CDR2 is SNEGSKA in the germline V gene (reference sequence). Trimming cost V 3 bases and J 0 bases, with 15 bases left between them. The CDR3 sequence is 16 residues long. CDR3 nucleotide sequence: TGCAGTGCTAGCTTCGACAGGCGCTATAGCAATCAGCCCCAGCATTTT. Translated, it gives CSASFDRRYSNQPQHF.

The V gene is TRBV6-4, the J gene TRBJ1-2; D unresolved. The CDR3 runs 13 residues. CDR1 and CDR2 (germline): MRHNA, SNTAGT. Trimming stripped 3 bases from V and 6 bases from J, with 11 bases between. The CDR3 DNA follows: TGTGCCAGCAGTGAATCCGGAAGGGATGGCTACACCTTC. Amino acid sequence: CASSESGRDGYTF.

This chain joins TRBV20-1 and TRBJ2-1; D not resolved. In germline, CDR1 is DFQATT, CDR2 SNEGSKA (reference sequence). Trimming took 4 bases from V and 5 from J, leaving 6 bases between them. The CDR3 totals 11 residues. In DNA form, the CDR3 reads TGCAGTGCTACGAAAGACAATGAGCAGTTCTTC. Protein sequence: CSATKDNEQFF.

The chain joins TRBV5-6 to TRBJ2-5; the D is unclear. The V end was cut by 1 base, the J end by 4 bases, with 8 bases between. The CDR3 is made up of 13 amino acids. From germline, CDR1 is SGHDT and CDR2 YYEEEE. This CDR3 reads CASSLFSGETQYF. The CDR3 bases are TGTGCCAGCAGCTTGTTCTCCGGAGAGACCCAGTACTTC.

The chain uses TRBV6-5 and TRBJ1-2; D not certain. CDR1 is MNHEY and CDR2 is SVGAGI in the germline V gene. The V and J ends lost 8 bases and 2 bases respectively, with 15 bases between them. The CDR3 covers 14 residues. The CDR3 loop is CASRTPGVNYGYTF. CDR3 nucleotide sequence: TGTGCCAGCCGGACCCCCGGCGTCAACTATGGCTACACCTTC.

The chain employs TRBV3-1 and TRBJ2-1, with D tentatively TRBD1 or TRBD2 (5 bases each). Per the germline V gene, CDR1 is LGHDT and CDR2 is YNNKEL (reference sequence). The CDR3 extends over 14 amino acids. Trimming left V 0 bases short and J 9 bases short, with 12 bases between. The CDR3 sequence is CASSQDRSGGEQFF. The CDR3 DNA sequence: TGTGCCAGCAGCCAAGACCGGTCTGGGGGTGAGCAGTTCTTC.